This TCR beta chain was sequenced during a study of T cell responses to AZD1222 COVID-19 vaccine. Findings and limits, study-wide: Clonal diversity may have been underestimated in mostly white British donors. A rise in Spike-specific TCR breadth and depth followed two AZD1222 doses.

Trimming shortened V by 0 bases and J by 4 bases, and 9 bases separated the two germline ends. The CDR3 loop spans 14 amino acids. Germline CDR1 is LGHDT and CDR2 is YNNKEL (reference sequence). Pooling covered second doses at about 4 or about 12 weeks. Clones were sequenced by immunoSEQ multiplex PCR, and TCRdb holds only the in-frame ones, with some missing. The table has over 130,000 clones, roughly 91% seen once. Regarding this clone: Its antigen remains unidentified.

The chain couples TRBV3-1 (or the pseudogene TRBV3-2) to TRBJ1-1; tentatively, D is TRBD1 (5 bases). This TCR derives from an adult who received the AZD1222 COVID-19 vaccine. Sequencing was performed on peripheral blood, taken 28 days after the second AZD1222 dose. This CDR3 is CASSQDSGGTEAFF. In DNA form, the CDR3 reads TGTGCCAGCAGCCAAGATTCGGGGGGCACTGAAGCTTTCTTT.